The following is a TCR beta chain sequence with its context. As yet, its antigen is unknown. These data belong to a study of long-term antiretroviral therapy in people with HIV. Findings and caveats of the study: HIV repertoire CDR3 lengths ranged less widely than those of controls.

The immunoSEQ assay was v3.0, run at survey level. Per-sample sequencing targets were about 40,000-55,000 T-cell genomes. Assay used: immunoSEQ multiplex PCR; TCRdb lists only in-frame clones, some missing. The repertoire holds 20,000 to 30,000 clones, approximately 95% seen once, with about 2.4% in the top ten. The material was unsorted PBMCs, obtained about 4.7 years after starting antiretroviral therapy. The sequence was collected from a woman aged 45-65 years with HIV.

CDR3 residues: CASRTGQGFNQPQHF. CDR3 nucleotides: TGTGCCAGCAGGACGGGACAGGGGTTCAATCAGCCCCAGCATTTT. J is TRBJ1-5 and V is TRBV2, with TRBD1 identical over 10 bases. Germline CDR1 and CDR2: SNHLY and FYNNEI. The CDR3 spans 15 residues. The ends lost 6 bases at V and 3 bases at J; junction bases unmatched: 5.